Following are 3 T cell receptor beta chains from one sample sequenced in a study of shared clonotypes between healthy human individuals (TCRdb year 2020). For the CD8 naive samples, CD45RO-negative cells were positively selected for CCR7, yielding a CD45RA+CCR7+ population from which TemRA cells were excluded. To prepare the library, the immunoSEQ multiplex PCR assay was applied. The immuneACCESS repertoire file appears here via TCRdb, limited to in-frame rearrangements. These files lack a portion of the clones; in checked studies, under half of the deficit traces to unresolved V genes, and the cause of the others is not known. The sample profile shows about 2.1 million clones; 90% to 95% of them were found once. Approximately 1.6% of the sample comes from the top ten. Material: naive CD8+ T cells from PBMCs. The intended sense of this specimen's cell subset or site label: CD45RA+CCR7+. The origin of the receptors is a man younger than 30 in good health. Some clones in this sample may be carry-over from other donors' samples.

The rearrangement joins TRBV9 to TRBJ2-5, with TRBD1 as a possible D gene (5 bases). Germline-derived CDR1 and CDR2 are SGDLS and YYNGEE. Trimming cost V 3 bases and J 3 bases, with 12 bases left between them. The length of the CDR3 is 14 residues. In DNA form, the CDR3 reads TGTGCCAGCAGCGGGACCCCCAGGGAAGAGACCCAGTACTTC. Its translation is CASSGTPREETQYF.

The chain employs TRBV27 and TRBJ1-4; 9 nucleotides line up with TRBD1. Germline CDR1 reads MNHEY; CDR2 reads SMNVEV (reference sequence). V gave up 5 bases and J gave up 1 base; unmatched junction bases: 5. The CDR3 length is 16 residues. CDR3 sequence: CASSPRDRETNEKLFF. The CDR3 coding sequence is TGTGCCAGCAGTCCCCGGGACAGGGAAACTAATGAAAAACTGTTTTTT.

The chain links TRBV27 to TRBJ2-7, with 9 bases fitting TRBD1. CDR1 and CDR2 (germline): MNHEY, SMNVEV (reference sequence). V lost 6 bases to trimming and J lost 5 bases; unmatched junction nucleotides: 14. The CDR3 is 16 residues long. CDR3 protein: CASSAILRDRANEQYF. DNA of the CDR3: TGTGCCAGCAGCGCCATTCTCCGGGACAGGGCGAACGAGCAGTACTTC.